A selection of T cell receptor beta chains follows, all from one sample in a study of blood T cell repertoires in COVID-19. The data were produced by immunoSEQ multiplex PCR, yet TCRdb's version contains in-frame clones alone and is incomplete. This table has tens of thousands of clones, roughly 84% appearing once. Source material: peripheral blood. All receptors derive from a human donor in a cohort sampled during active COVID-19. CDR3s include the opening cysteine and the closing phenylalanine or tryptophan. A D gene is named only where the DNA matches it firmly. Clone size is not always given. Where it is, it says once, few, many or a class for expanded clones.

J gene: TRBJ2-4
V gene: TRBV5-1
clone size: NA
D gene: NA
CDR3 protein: CASRSTPEAAKNIQYF
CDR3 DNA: TGCGCCAGCAGGTCTACTCCGGAGGCGGCCAAAAACATTCAGTACTTC

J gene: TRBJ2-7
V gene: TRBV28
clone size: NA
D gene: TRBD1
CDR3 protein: CASSLYQGVNEQYF
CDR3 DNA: TGTGCCAGCAGTTTATATCAGGGGGTGAACGAGCAGTACTTC

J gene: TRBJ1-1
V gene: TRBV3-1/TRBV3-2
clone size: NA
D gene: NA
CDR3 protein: CASSQNAGSTEAFF
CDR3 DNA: TGTGCCAGCAGCCAGAACGCCGGGTCCACTGAAGCTTTCTTT

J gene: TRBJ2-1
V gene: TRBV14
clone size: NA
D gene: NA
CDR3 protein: CASSQGRDSTGWYNEQFF
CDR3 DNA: TGTGCCAGCAGCCAAGGCCGGGACTCGACAGGGTGGTACAATGAGCAGTTCTTC

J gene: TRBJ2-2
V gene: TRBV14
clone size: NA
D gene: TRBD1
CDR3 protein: CASSRSTGQTLPGELFF
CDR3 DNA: TGTGCCAGCAGCCGCTCTACGGGACAGACCTTGCCCGGGGAGCTGTTTTTT

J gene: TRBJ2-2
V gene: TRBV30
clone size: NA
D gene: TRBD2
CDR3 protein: CAWRLAGGRTGELFF
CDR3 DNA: TGTGCCTGGAGACTGGCGGGGGGGCGAACCGGGGAGCTGTTTTTT

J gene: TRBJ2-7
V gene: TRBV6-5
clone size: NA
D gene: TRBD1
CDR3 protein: CASSYAGQGAYEQYF
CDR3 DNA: TGTGCCAGCAGTTACGCAGGACAGGGGGCCTACGAGCAGTACTTC

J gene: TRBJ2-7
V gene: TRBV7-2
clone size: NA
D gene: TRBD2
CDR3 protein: CASTPGGRSNYEQYF
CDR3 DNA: TGTGCCAGCACCCCGGGGGGTCGGTCTAACTACGAGCAGTACTTC

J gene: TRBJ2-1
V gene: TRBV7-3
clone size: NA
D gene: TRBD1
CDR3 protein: CASSSLEPGTGSYNEQFF
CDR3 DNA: TGTGCCAGCAGCTCCTTAGAACCCGGGACAGGCTCCTACAATGAGCAGTTCTTC

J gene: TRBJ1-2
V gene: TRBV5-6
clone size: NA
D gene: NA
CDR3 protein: CASSSVREGDYTF
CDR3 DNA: TGTGCCAGCAGCTCCGTACGGGAGGGCGACTACACCTTC

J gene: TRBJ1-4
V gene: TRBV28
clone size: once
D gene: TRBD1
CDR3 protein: CASSFPGRGPRSATNEKLFF
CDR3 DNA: TGTGCCAGCAGTTTCCCGGGCAGGGGGCCAAGATCTGCAACTAATGAAAAACTGTTTTTT

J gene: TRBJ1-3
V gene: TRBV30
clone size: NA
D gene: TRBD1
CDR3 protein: CAWSGKGALGNTIYF
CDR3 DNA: TGTGCCTGGAGTGGAAAGGGGGCTTTAGGAAACACCATATATTTT

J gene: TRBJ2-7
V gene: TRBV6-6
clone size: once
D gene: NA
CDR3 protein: CASSLVPPGQATYEQYF
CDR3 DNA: TGTGCCAGCAGTCTCGTCCCCCCGGGACAAGCCACGTACGAGCAGTACTTC

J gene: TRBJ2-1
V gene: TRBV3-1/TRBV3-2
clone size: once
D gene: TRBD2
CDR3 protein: CASSQVSGRSYEQFF
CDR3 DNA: TGTGCCAGCAGCCAAGTTAGCGGGAGGAGCTATGAGCAGTTCTTC

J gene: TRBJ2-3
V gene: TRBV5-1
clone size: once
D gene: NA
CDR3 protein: CASSQEGQESTDTQYF
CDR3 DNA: TGCGCCAGCAGCCAGGAGGGGCAGGAGAGCACAGATACGCAGTATTTT

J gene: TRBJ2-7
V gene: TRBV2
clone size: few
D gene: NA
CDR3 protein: CASTAGAYEQYF
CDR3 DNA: TGTGCCAGCACCGCCGGTGCCTACGAGCAGTACTTC

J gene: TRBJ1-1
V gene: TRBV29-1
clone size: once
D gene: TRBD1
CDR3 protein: CSAPGQGYTEAFF
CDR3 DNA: TGCAGCGCTCCGGGACAGGGGTACACTGAAGCTTTCTTT